This T cell receptor beta chain was recorded in a study of blood T cell repertoires in COVID-19. About the study: Acute and convalescent COVID-19 samples came from the United States, Italy and Spain. T cells, B-cell-depleted T cells, or PBMCs supplied cDNA or gDNA.

In the authors' workflow: Amplification from reference gene primers served as the basis for estimated nucleated cell counts. Assay: immunoSEQ multiplex PCR; the TCRdb copy retains only in-frame clones and omits some. The D gene and trimming were derived from the DNA, and the V and J assignments and clone size from that table. The sample shows hundreds of thousands of clones, 85% to 90% of them seen only once. The sequence was collected from a woman in her fifties or sixties with acute or convalescent COVID-19. The sequencing input was peripheral blood.

CDR3 coding DNA: TGTGCCACCCGTAAGGAGTTGGGCAATGAGCAGTTCTTC. Residues: CATRKELGNEQFF. The chain links TRBV6-5 to TRBJ2-1; D ambiguous. This CDR3 has 13 residues. Germline CDR1 reads MNHEY; CDR2 reads SVGAGI. Trimming cost V 10 bases and J 6 bases, with 16 bases left between them.